This entry lists 17 T cell receptor beta chains sequenced from one sample in a study of regulatory T cells in long-lasting Graves disease. Time point noted: newly diagnosed GD, antithyroid drugs for less than 3 months. The TCR library used RNA extracted from PBMCs. Assembly of TCR beta libraries relied on iRepertoire HTBI primers together with Arm-PCR of CDR3 regions. In TCRdb, the multiplex PCR reads were re-called with MiXCR into one record per CDR3 protein. This sample carries about 220,000 distinct CDR3 sequences, roughly a fifth of them seen once, and the ten largest clones take 12%. These data were also reused for a study on T cells in Graves' hyperthyroidism and ophthalmopathy.

Sequenced material: peripheral blood mononuclear cells (PBMCs), taken at new diagnosis, from a patient treated with antithyroid drugs. Receptors originate from a woman younger than 45 with Graves disease.

In the case of this clonotype: This likely came from a read error, as a far larger clone is one base away. This rearrangement joins TRBV28 to TRBJ2-2, with D possibly being TRBD1 (5 bases). The germline V gene has CDR1 MDHEN and CDR2 SYDVKM. The CDR3 covers 16 residues. Trimming stripped 5 bases from V and 3 bases from J, with 16 bases between. CDR3 protein: CASSDLDQGDTGELFF. In DNA, the CDR3 is TGTGCCAGCAGTGATTTGGACCAGGGCGACACCGGGGAGCTGTTTTTT.

This clonotype was seen repeatedly, ten times or more. The V call is TRBV4-1, the J call TRBJ1-4, with 7 bases that match TRBD1. The germline gives CDR1 MGHRA, CDR2 YSYEKL. This CDR3 is built from 16 residues. Trimming cost V 0 bases and J 11 bases; bases outside gene matches: 12. In DNA, the CDR3 is TGCGCCAGCAGCCAAGATCGAGCCAGGGGGAGGAGTAAACTGTTTTTT. Translated, it gives CASSQDRARGRSKLFF.

This clonotype was recorded many times. The chain employs TRBV28 and TRBJ2-1; maybe TRBD2 (5 bases). The CDR3 extends over 16 amino acids. Germline CDR1 and CDR2: MDHEN and SYDVKM. V shed 2 bases and J shed 4 bases, with 15 bases lying between them. This CDR3 reads CASSLESRASYNEQFF. The CDR3 DNA is TGTGCCAGCAGTTTAGAGTCGAGGGCTAGTTACAATGAGCAGTTCTTC.

This clonotype was counted ten times or more. The V gene is TRBV7-2, the J gene TRBJ1-1; TRBD1 agrees at 7 bases. The CDR3 totals 15 residues. V dropped 1 base and J dropped 4; count of bases not matched to a gene: 6. CDR1 and CDR2 from the germline V gene are SGHTA and FQGNSA. The CDR3 bases are TGTGCCAGCAGCTTAGAAGGACAGGCCCTCACTGAAGCTTTCTTT. Amino acid sequence: CASSLEGQALTEAFF.

The chain has TRBV9 and TRBJ2-3; TRBD2 matches 9 bases. Germline V gene data show CDR1 as SGDLS and CDR2 as YYNGEE. V was pared by 4 bases and J by 0 bases, with 3 bases of the junction left unmatched. The CDR3 consists of 15 residues. The CDR3: CASSPAGGSTDTQYF. The CDR3 nucleotides read TGTGCCAGCAGCCCGGCGGGGGGGAGCACAGATACGCAGTATTTT.

This clonotype was detected many times. The rearrangement uses TRBV19 and TRBJ2-7, with 11 bases identical to TRBD2. The junction had 11 bases not matched to a gene; V was cut back by 5 bases and J by 5 bases. Germline V gene lookup returns CDR1 LNHDA and CDR2 SQIVND (reference sequence). The CDR3 runs 16 residues. The CDR3 region is CASSALLAGEEDEQYF. Written as DNA, the CDR3 is TGTGCCAGTAGTGCACTACTAGCGGGAGAGGAGGACGAGCAGTACTTC.

This clonotype was found a few times. The rearrangement links TRBV2 to TRBJ2-3, with 9 bases matching TRBD2. Germline V gene data show CDR1 as SNHLY and CDR2 as FYNNEI. V was clipped by 5 bases and J by 9 bases; unmatched bases: 15. The CDR3 is 16 residues long. In DNA form, the CDR3 reads TGTGCCAGCAGTTCCCCGGATAGCGGGAGTTTGAGGACGCAGTATTTT. Translation gives CASSSPDSGSLRTQYF.

This clonotype qualifies as medium-sized. The CDR3 bases are TGTGCCAGCAGTTCCGGGACACTGAACACCGGGGAGCTGTTTTTT. Amino acid sequence: CASSSGTLNTGELFF. The genes are TRBV7-9 and TRBJ2-2; the D gene is possibly TRBD1 (6 bases). The V and J ends lost 6 bases and 1 base respectively, with 12 bases between them. CDR1 is SEHNR and CDR2 is FQNEAQ in the germline V gene (reference sequence). The CDR3 contains 15 residues.

This chain connects TRBV20-1 to TRBJ2-5; TRBD2 agrees at 7 bases. V dropped 6 bases and J dropped 5; count of bases not matched to a gene: 9. Per germline, CDR1 DFQATT and CDR2 SNEGSKA (reference sequence). There are 13 residues in the CDR3. The CDR3 DNA sequence: TGCAGTGCACGGACTAGTGTTCAGGAGACCCAGTACTTC. It codes for CSARTSVQETQYF.

This clonotype was counted many times. The V call is TRBV2, the J call TRBJ2-2, with 10 positions matching TRBD1. V lost 6 bases to trimming and J lost 3 bases; unmatched junction nucleotides: 10. The CDR3 is 17 residues long. Germline loops: CDR1 SNHLY, CDR2 FYNNEI. The CDR3: CASSATRTGGYTGELFF. CDR3 sequence (DNA): TGTGCCAGCAGCGCAACCCGGACAGGGGGTTACACCGGGGAGCTGTTTTTT.

This clonotype was recorded many times. J is TRBJ1-1 and V is TRBV28; TRBD1 agrees at 7 bases. The CDR3 contains 13 residues. V lost 2 bases, J lost 9 bases, and 6 bases stayed unmatched. Germline CDR1 is MDHEN and CDR2 is SYDVKM. The DNA of the CDR3 is TGTGCCAGCAGTTTAAGGACAGGTTCTAAAGCTTTCTTT. As protein: CASSLRTGSKAFF.

This clonotype was observed at least ten times. V is TRBV30 and J is TRBJ1-6; 8 bases are shared with TRBD1. This CDR3 contains 13 residues. Germline V lookup: CDR1 GTSNPN, CDR2 SVGIG (reference sequence). V was clipped by 4 bases and J by 9 bases; unmatched bases: 5. The CDR3 nucleotides read TGTGCCTGGAAGAGGCAGGGGGCTTCACCCCTCCACTTT. This gives the protein CAWKRQGASPLHF.

This clonotype was found many times. The V gene is TRBV11-3, the J gene TRBJ1-1; D is unresolved. Germline V gene lookup returns CDR1 SGHNT and CDR2 YENEEA. Trimming pared 2 bases from V and 1 base from J, leaving 14 bases between. This CDR3 is built from 16 residues. CDR3 residues: CASSLRASAGNTEAFF. Written as DNA, the CDR3 is TGTGCCAGCAGCTTACGTGCTTCGGCTGGGAACACTGAAGCTTTCTTT.

The sample holds many counts of this clonotype. This chain joins TRBV20-1 and TRBJ2-5; D gene uncertain. CDR3 length: 13 residues. Trimming stripped 5 bases from V and 2 bases from J, with 12 bases between. Germline V gene sequence: CDR1 DFQATT, CDR2 SNEGSKA (reference sequence). The chain's CDR3 is CSAPMRPQETQYF. CDR3 coding DNA: TGCAGTGCTCCTATGCGGCCACAAGAGACCCAGTACTTC.

This chain connects TRBV11-2 to TRBJ2-1; D may correspond to TRBD1 or TRBD2 (5 bases each). Germline CDR1 SGHAT, CDR2 FQNNGV. The CDR3 is 16 amino acids. Trimming left V 5 bases short and J 4 bases short, with 18 bases between. CDR3 in DNA: TGTGCCAGCAGCGACCGGGACCTAAAGGCATACAATGAGCAGTTCTTC. It encodes CASSDRDLKAYNEQFF. The full variable domain, rest sourced from reference TRBV11-2 and TRBJ2-1, is EAGVAQSPRYKIIEKRQSVAFWCNPISGHATLYWYQQILGQGPKLLIQFQNNGVVDDSQLPKDRFSAERLKGVDSTLKIQPAKLEDSAVYLCASSDRDLKAYNEQFFGPGTRLTVL.

This clonotype has more than one count but fewer than ten. The V call is TRBV20-1, the J call TRBJ1-2; 7 nucleotides match TRBD1. The V gene end was trimmed by 1 base and the J gene end by 8 bases; junction bases not matched to a gene: 10. Germline V gives CDR1 DFQATT, CDR2 SNEGSKA (reference sequence). This CDR3 comprises 14 residues. The CDR3 nucleotides read TGCAGTGCTAGAGGGGCAGGGGGGGGATGGGGCTACACCTTC. Its translation: CSARGAGGGWGYTF.

The chain links TRBV20-1 to TRBJ2-6; 7 bases map to TRBD1. This CDR3 comprises 15 residues. The germline CDR1 and CDR2 sequences are DFQATT and SNEGSKA (reference sequence). The trim removed 6 bases at V and 4 bases at J, leaving 9 bases unmatched. The CDR3: CSAPDRSGGANVLTF. In nucleotides, the CDR3 is TGCAGTGCCCCGGACAGGTCAGGGGGGGCCAACGTCCTGACTTTC.